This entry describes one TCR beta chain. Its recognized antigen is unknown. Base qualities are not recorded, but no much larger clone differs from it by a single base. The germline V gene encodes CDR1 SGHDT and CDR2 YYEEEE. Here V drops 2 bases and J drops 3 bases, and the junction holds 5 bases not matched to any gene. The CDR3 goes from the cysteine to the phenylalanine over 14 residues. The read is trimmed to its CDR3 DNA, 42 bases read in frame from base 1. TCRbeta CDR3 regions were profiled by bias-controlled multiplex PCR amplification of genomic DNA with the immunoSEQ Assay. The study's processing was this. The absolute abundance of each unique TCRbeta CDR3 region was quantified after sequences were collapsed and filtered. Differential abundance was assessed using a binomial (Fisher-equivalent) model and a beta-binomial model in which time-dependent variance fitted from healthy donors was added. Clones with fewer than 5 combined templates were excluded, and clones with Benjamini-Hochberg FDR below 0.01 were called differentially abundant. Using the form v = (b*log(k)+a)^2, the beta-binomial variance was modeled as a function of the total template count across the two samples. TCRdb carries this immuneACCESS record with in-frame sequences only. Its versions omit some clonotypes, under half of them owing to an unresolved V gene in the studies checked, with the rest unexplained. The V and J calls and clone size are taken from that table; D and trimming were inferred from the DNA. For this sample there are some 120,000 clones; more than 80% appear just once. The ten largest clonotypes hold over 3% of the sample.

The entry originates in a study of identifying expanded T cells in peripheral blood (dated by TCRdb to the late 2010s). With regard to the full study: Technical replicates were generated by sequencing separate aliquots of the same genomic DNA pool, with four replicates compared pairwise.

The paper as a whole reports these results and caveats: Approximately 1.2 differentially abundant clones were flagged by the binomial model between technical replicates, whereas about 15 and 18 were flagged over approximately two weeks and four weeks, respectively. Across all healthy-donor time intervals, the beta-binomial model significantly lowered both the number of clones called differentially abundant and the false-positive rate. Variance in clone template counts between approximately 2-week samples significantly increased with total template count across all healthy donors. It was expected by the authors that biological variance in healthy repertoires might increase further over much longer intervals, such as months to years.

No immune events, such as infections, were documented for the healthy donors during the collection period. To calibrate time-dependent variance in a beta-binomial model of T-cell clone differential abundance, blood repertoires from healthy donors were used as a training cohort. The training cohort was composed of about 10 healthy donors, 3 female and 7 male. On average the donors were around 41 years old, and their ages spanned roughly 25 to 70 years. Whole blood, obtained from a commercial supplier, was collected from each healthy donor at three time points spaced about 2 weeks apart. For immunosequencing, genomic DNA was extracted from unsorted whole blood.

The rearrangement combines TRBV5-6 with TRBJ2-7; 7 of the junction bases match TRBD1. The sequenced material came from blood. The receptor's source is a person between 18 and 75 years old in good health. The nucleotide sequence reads TGTGCCAGCAGCTTAGGGGGCAGAAGCTACGAGCAGTACTTC. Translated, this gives CASSLGGRSYEQYF.